This TCR beta chain stems from a study of T cells in Graves' hyperthyroidism and ophthalmopathy. Findings and caveats of the study: Among thyroid clonotypes expanded above 0.001, most also appeared in blood.

RNA transcripts yielded amplified TCR beta CDR3 regions. TCR CDR3 underwent first-round RT-PCR with the HTBI primer set. TCRdb reprocessed the multiplex PCR reads via MiXCR and lists one record per CDR3 protein. This table has roughly 840,000 distinct CDR3 sequences, roughly 40% appearing once. Germline CDR1 SEHNR, CDR2 FQNEAQ (reference sequence). This CDR3 has 16 amino acids. As regards this clonotype: Its antigen is currently unknown. At one end, the junction sequence differs from germline, possibly due to a read error.

Sequencing was done on a sample of blood. The V call is TRBV7-9, the J call TRBJ1-5, with TRBD1 matching 11 bases. The sequence was collected from a man aged 18-30 years with Graves' hyperthyroidism. CDR3 sequence: CASSPQPGQGDQPQHF. The CDR3 DNA is TGCGCCAGCAGCCCCCAGCCGGGACAGGGGGATCAGCCCCAGCATTTT.